Below are 31 T cell receptor beta chains sequenced from a single sample in a study of somatic mutations in cytotoxic T cells in rheumatoid arthritis. Clones were sequenced by immunoSEQ multiplex PCR, and TCRdb holds only the in-frame ones, with some missing. Found here are fewer than 12,000 clones, around 75% of them singletons; the top ten hold more than 35%. Sequences were obtained from CD8+ T cells sorted from blood. The receptors stem from a man in his sixties in good health.

This clone was recorded only once. The V call is TRBV10-2, the J call TRBJ2-7; TRBD1 matches 8 bases. The CDR3 runs to 14 residues. In germline, CDR1 is WSHSY, CDR2 SAAADI. Trimming cost V 4 bases and J 4 bases; bases outside gene matches: 6. The CDR3 reads CASSARGLLYEQYF. The CDR3 DNA follows: TGCGCCAGCAGTGCCAGGGGGCTGCTGTACGAGCAGTACTTC.

The V and J genes are TRBV6-5 and TRBJ1-4; D might be TRBD1 (6 bases). The V end was cut by 5 bases, the J end by 7 bases, with 17 bases between. This CDR3 spans 15 amino acids. Germline loops: CDR1 MNHEY, CDR2 SVGAGI. CDR3 sequence (DNA): TGTGCCAGCAGTGGGTTCGGGGGGCTAGGTGAAAAACTGTTTTTT. Translating it yields CASSGFGGLGEKLFF.

The J gene is TRBJ1-5, the V gene TRBV28; TRBD1 matches 8 bases. V dropped 8 bases and J dropped 4; count of bases not matched to a gene: 10. In germline, CDR1 is MDHEN, CDR2 SYDVKM. The CDR3 has 15 residues. The CDR3: CASDTGTGSNQPQHF. The CDR3 nucleotides are TGTGCCAGCGATACCGGGACAGGATCTAATCAGCCCCAGCATTTT.

This chain links TRBV6-5 with TRBJ1-2; D possibly corresponds to TRBD1 (5 bases). This CDR3 contains 14 residues. V was shortened by 3 bases and J by 8 bases, with 16 bases between the two germline ends. Per germline, CDR1 MNHEY and CDR2 SVGAGI. The CDR3 region has the DNA TGTGCCAGCAGTTATAGGCAGGGATTCTACGGCTACACCTTC. Protein: CASSYRQGFYGYTF.

The chain recombines TRBV5-1 with TRBJ1-6; D is unresolved. This CDR3 is 15 amino acids long. The V end was cut by 0 bases, the J end by 13 bases, with 17 bases between. Germline lookup yields CDR1 SGHRS and CDR2 YFSETQ. CDR3: CASSLEEPFGEPLHF. CDR3 bases: TGCGCCAGCAGCTTGGAGGAACCTTTTGGGGAGCCCCTCCACTTT. Supplemented by reference TRBV5-1 and TRBJ1-6, the full variable domain reads KAGVTQTPRYLIKTRGQQVTLSCSPISGHRSVSWYQQTPGQGLQFLFEYFSETQRNKGNFPGRFSGRQFSNSRSEMNVSTLELGDSALYLCASSLEEPFGEPLHFGNGTRLTVT.

V and J are TRBV14 and TRBJ1-2; D is unclear. The CDR3 totals 11 residues. Between the trimmed V and J ends, which lost 4 bases and 8 bases, there was a span of 8 bases. Germline V CDR1 and CDR2: SGHDN, FVKESK. CDR3 DNA sequence: TGTGCCAGCAGCCGAGGGATCGGCTACACCTTC. Residues: CASSRGIGYTF.

The J gene is TRBJ2-7, the V gene TRBV5-1; 7 bases agree with TRBD2. The ends lost 2 bases at V and 3 bases at J; junction bases unmatched: 2. The CDR3 is made up of 13 amino acids. Looked up from germline, CDR1 is SGHRS and CDR2 is YFSETQ. CDR3 nucleotide sequence: TGCGCCAGCAGCTTTGGGACTAACTACGAGCAGTACTTC. Its translation is CASSFGTNYEQYF.

This chain connects TRBV11-1 to TRBJ2-7; 7 bases match TRBD1. This CDR3 region has 14 residues. Trimming removed 5 bases from V and 3 bases from J; junction bases left unmatched: 7. The germline CDR1 and CDR2 sequences are SGHAT and FQDESV (reference sequence). The CDR3 DNA reads as TGTGCCAGCAGCCAATCAGGGGGAATCTACGAGCAGTACTTC. As protein: CASSQSGGIYEQYF. Together with reference TRBV11-1 and TRBJ2-7, the CDR3 gives the full variable domain: EAEVAQSPRYKITEKSQAVAFWCDPISGHATLYWYRQILGQGPELLVQFQDESVVDDSQLPKDRFSAERLKGVDSTLKIQPAELGDSAMYLCASSQSGGIYEQYFGPGTRLTVT.

This chain connects TRBV4-2 to TRBJ2-7; D possibly corresponds to TRBD1 (7 bases). Between the trimmed V and J ends, which lost 4 bases and 0 bases, there was a span of 10 bases. The CDR3 runs 14 residues. CDR1 and CDR2 from the germline V gene are LGHNA and YNFKEQ. This CDR3 reads CASSPRDSSYEQYF. CDR3 sequence (DNA): TGTGCCAGCAGCCCGCGGGACAGCTCCTACGAGCAGTACTTC.

The V gene is TRBV14, the J gene TRBJ2-7; D remains unclear. V lost 4 bases to trimming and J lost 3 bases, with 7 bases between them. The CDR3 is made up of 12 amino acids. Per germline, CDR1 SGHDN and CDR2 FVKESK. The CDR3, as DNA: TGTGCCAGCAGCCGTTCTAGCTACGAGCAGTACTTC. Its translation is CASSRSSYEQYF. Filled out from reference TRBV14 and TRBJ2-7, the complete variable domain reads EAGVTQFPSHSVIEKGQTVTLRCDPISGHDNLYWYRRVMGKEIKFLLHFVKESKQDESGMPNNRFLAERTGGTYSTLKVQPAELEDSGVYFCASSRSSYEQYFGPGTRLTVT.

The CDR3 bases are TGCAGCGTTGAAGATCTGCGAGGAAGCTCCTACGAGCAGTACTTC. Amino acids: CSVEDLRGSSYEQYF. The chain is built from TRBV29-1 and TRBJ2-7; D remains ambiguous. The length of the CDR3 is 15 residues. V dropped 0 bases and J dropped 0 bases, with 12 bases sitting between them. Germline V gene sequence: CDR1 SQVTM, CDR2 ANQGSEA.

This chain connects TRBV28 to TRBJ2-1; D not certain. The germline CDR1 and CDR2 sequences are MDHEN and SYDVKM. V lost 6 bases, J lost 6 bases, and 12 bases lay in between. This CDR3 is built from 13 residues. The CDR3 coding sequence is TGTGCCAGCAGCCCCGCCTTGGGCAATGAGCAGTTCTTC. Its protein is CASSPALGNEQFF.

V gene TRBV10-2 combines with J gene TRBJ2-2, with D unclear. From germline, CDR1 is WSHSY and CDR2 SAAADI. Deletions cut 3 bases from V and 0 bases from J, with 2 bases between. The CDR3 runs to 13 residues. The CDR3 protein is CASSDTNTGELFF. The CDR3 nucleotides are TGCGCCAGCAGTGACACGAACACCGGGGAGCTGTTTTTT.

The rearrangement links TRBV6-1 to TRBJ2-3; the match to TRBD2 covers 9 bases. CDR1 and CDR2 (germline): MNHNS, SASEGT. The CDR3 covers 16 residues. With 4 bases clipped from V and 0 bases from J, the junction kept 5 bases outside the gene matches. CDR3 loop: CASSGVAGGSTDTQYF. CDR3 nucleotide sequence: TGTGCCAGCAGTGGGGTCGCGGGGGGGAGCACAGATACGCAGTATTTT.

The rearrangement joins TRBV5-6 to TRBJ2-4, with D perhaps matching TRBD1 or TRBD2 (5 bases each). Germline V CDR1 and CDR2: SGHDT, YYEEEE. The CDR3 covers 15 residues. Trimming took off 1 base at V and 6 bases at J, with 14 bases between the two ends. CDR3 sequence reads: CASSLIFAGTNIQYF. CDR3 coding DNA: TGTGCCAGCAGCTTGATCTTTGCAGGGACAAACATTCAGTACTTC.

This clone ranks as medium-sized. The V gene is TRBV21-1, the J gene TRBJ1-1. TRBV21-1 constitutes a pseudogene. This CDR3 comprises 15 residues. Here the CDR3 reads CASASAIGSGGRAFF. CDR3 nucleotide sequence: TGTGCCAGCGCCTCAGCAATAGGATCGGGGGGACGAGCTTTCTTT.

This chain links TRBV28 with TRBJ2-7; 10 bases agree with TRBD1. CDR3 length: 15 residues. Looked up from germline, CDR1 is MDHEN and CDR2 is SYDVKM. J gave up 10 bases and V 6 bases, and 15 bases lay outside the gene matches. The CDR3 coding sequence is TGTGCCAGCAGCCCCTTCTCCCGGGACAGGGGCCTACAGTACTTC. Amino acids: CASSPFSRDRGLQYF.

The chain combines TRBV7-2 with TRBJ2-1; D remains ambiguous. The CDR3 spans 11 residues. Between the trimmed V and J ends, which lost 5 bases and 9 bases, there was a span of 8 bases. Germline CDR1 reads SGHTA; CDR2 reads FQGNSA. The CDR3 region is CASSVSGEQFF. CDR3 nucleotide sequence: TGTGCCAGCAGCGTGAGTGGTGAGCAGTTCTTC.

V usage is TRBV6-5 and J usage is TRBJ2-5; 11 nucleotides align to TRBD1. The germline gives CDR1 MNHEY, CDR2 SVGAGI. The CDR3 extends over 15 amino acids. V was clipped by 5 bases and J by 6 bases; unmatched bases: 8. This CDR3 reads CASSISGTGGKTQYF. CDR3 DNA: TGTGCCAGCAGTATATCCGGGACAGGGGGGAAGACCCAGTACTTC.

To note about this clone: A junction boundary mismatches the germline segment, possibly from a read error. The chain carries TRBV15 and TRBJ2-3; 7 nucleotides align to TRBD2. Looked up from germline, CDR1 is LNHNV and CDR2 is YYDKDF (reference sequence). The length of the CDR3 is 18 residues. This CDR3 is CATSRDLVMGGLADPQYF. The DNA of the CDR3 is TGTGCCACCAGCAGAGATCTGGTTATGGGGGGGTTAGCAGATCCGCAGTATTTT.

The rearrangement joins TRBV10-3 to TRBJ2-1; unclear D gene. V lost 8 bases and J lost 1, with 18 bases in between. The CDR3 is 16 amino acids. CDR1 and CDR2 (germline): ENHRY, SYGVKD. The DNA for the CDR3 is TGTGCCATCTCTTTCGAACCGGCCCCTTCCTACAATGAGCAGTTCTTC. It specifies CAISFEPAPSYNEQFF.

The chain couples TRBV6-5 to TRBJ1-2; a weak D match, TRBD1 (5 bases). The CDR3 is 13 amino acids. V lost 6 bases and J 3 bases, leaving 11 bases between the germline ends. Per the germline V gene, CDR1 is MNHEY and CDR2 is SVGAGI. CDR3 nucleotides: TGTGCCAGCAGGTTCGCGGGGGACTATGGCTACACCTTC. It yields the protein CASRFAGDYGYTF.

The V gene is TRBV19, the J gene TRBJ2-3, with D possibly being TRBD2 (5 bases). The V end lost 0 bases, the J end lost 8 bases, and 15 bases lay between the germline ends. Germline CDR1 and CDR2: LNHDA and SQIVND (reference sequence). The CDR3 contains 15 residues. CDR3 loop: CASSIEGPTAGTQYF. Written as DNA, the CDR3 is TGTGCCAGTAGTATAGAGGGCCCTACTGCGGGTACGCAGTATTTT.

The chain uses TRBV15 and TRBJ1-2; D might be TRBD1 (5 bases). The CDR3 length is 15 residues. Per germline, CDR1 LNHNV and CDR2 YYDKDF (reference sequence). V was clipped by 4 bases and J by 1 base, with 13 bases between them. For the CDR3, the DNA is TGTGCCACCAGCAATTCAGCAGGGTTTAACTATGGCTACACCTTC. Its translation: CATSNSAGFNYGYTF.

The chain links TRBV11-2 to TRBJ2-2, with 10 bases that match TRBD2. Germline lookup yields CDR1 SGHAT and CDR2 FQNNGV. The ends lost 4 bases at V and 1 base at J; junction bases unmatched: 6. This CDR3 spans 17 amino acids. The CDR3 spells CASSSSGRAENTGELFF. The CDR3 DNA follows: TGTGCCAGCAGCTCAAGCGGGAGGGCCGAGAACACCGGGGAGCTGTTTTTT.

Written as DNA, the CDR3 is TGTGCCAGCAGCCCCGGACAGGCTAGCACAGATACGCAGTATTTT. It is translated as CASSPGQASTDTQYF. The chain combines TRBV11-3 with TRBJ2-3; 7 bases fit TRBD1. The CDR3 is made up of 15 amino acids. Germline V gene sequence: CDR1 SGHNT, CDR2 YENEEA. Losses at the gene ends were 5 bases for V and 0 bases for J; bases not matched to a gene: 5.

This chain joins TRBV7-3 and TRBJ2-6, with 12 bases matching TRBD1. The V gene end was trimmed by 5 bases and the J gene end by 4 bases; junction bases not matched to a gene: 9. Germline-derived CDR1 and CDR2 are SGHTA and FQGTGA. There are 18 residues in the CDR3. The CDR3 nucleotides read TGTGCCAGCAGCCCCTCCGGGACAGGGGGCCTGGGGGCCAACGTCCTGACTTTC. This sequence encodes CASSPSGTGGLGANVLTF. Variable domain in full (rest from reference TRBV7-3 and TRBJ2-6): GAGVSQTPSNKVTEKGKYVELRCDPISGHTALYWYRQSLGQGPEFLIYFQGTGAADDSGLPNDRFFAVRPEGSVSTLKIQRTERGDSAVYLCASSPSGTGGLGANVLTFGAGSRLTVL.

The CDR3 DNA reads TGTGCCTGGAGTGTAATCGGGCGGGAGTTCTACAATGAGCAGTTCTTC. It specifies CAWSVIGREFYNEQFF. The rearrangement joins TRBV30 to TRBJ2-1; 7 positions agree with TRBD2. The CDR3 has 16 amino acids. Germline V gene data show CDR1 as GTSNPN and CDR2 as SVGIG (reference sequence). The ends lost 0 bases at V and 3 bases at J; junction bases unmatched: 8.

The chain links TRBV27 to TRBJ2-3; D unresolved. CDR1 MNHEY and CDR2 SMNVEV come from the germline V gene (reference sequence). The CDR3 consists of 13 residues. V was clipped by 5 bases and J by 1 base, with 7 bases between them. The chain's CDR3 is CASSIRGTDTQYF. CDR3 DNA sequence: TGTGCCAGCAGTATCCGGGGCACAGATACGCAGTATTTT.

In this sample, this clone turned up a few times. The V gene is TRBV28, the J gene TRBJ1-6, with a possible D match to TRBD1 (5 bases). Germline V gene data show CDR1 as MDHEN and CDR2 as SYDVKM. This CDR3 has 15 residues. Trimming pared 2 bases from V and 9 bases from J, leaving 14 bases between. For the CDR3, the DNA is TGTGCCAGCAGTTTACGTCTTGGGGGAACTTCACCCCTCCACTTT. This sequence encodes CASSLRLGGTSPLHF. The entire variable domain, with the rest obtained from reference TRBV28 and TRBJ1-6, is as follows: DVKVTQSSRYLVKRTGEKVFLECVQDMDHENMFWYRQDPGLGLRLIYFSYDVKMKEKGDIPEGYSVSREKKERFSLILESASTNQTSMYLCASSLRLGGTSPLHFGNGTRLTVT.

The rearrangement uses TRBV5-4 and TRBJ2-5, with a possible D match to TRBD1 (6 bases). The CDR3 runs to 16 residues. Trimming pared 1 base from V and 0 bases from J, leaving 13 bases between. The germline CDR1 and CDR2 sequences are SGHNT and YYREEE (reference sequence). Written as DNA, the CDR3 is TGTGCCAGCAGCTTGCAACTAACAGGGTACCAAGAGACCCAGTACTTC. Protein: CASSLQLTGYQETQYF.